Listed below are T cell receptor beta chains from one sample, sequenced in a study of blood T cells in healthy people across ages. TCRdb re-called the 5' RACE reads through MiXCR, storing one row per CDR3 protein. The sample has 600,000 to 800,000 distinct CDR3 sequences; roughly half are singletons. Sequenced material: blood. Receptors originate from a woman of 80 years or more in good health. Both conserved end residues are part of each CDR3. A D gene is named only where the DNA matches it firmly. Clone size is shown for a subset of rows, as once, few, many or a class of expanded clone.

CDR3aa: CAIREVGGYEQYF
CDR3nt: TGTGCCATCAGGGAGGTAGGGGGGTACGAGCAGTACTTC
j_gene: TRBJ2-7
d_gene: .
abundance: once
v_gene: TRBV10-3

CDR3aa: CASRLAEGSYEQYF
CDR3nt: TGTGCCAGTCGACTAGCGGAGGGCTCCTACGAGCAGTACTTC
j_gene: TRBJ2-7
d_gene: TRBD2
abundance: .
v_gene: TRBV19

CDR3aa: CASSRQGPFTDTQYF
CDR3nt: TGCGCCAGCAGCCGCCAGGGTCCGTTTACAGATACGCAGTATTTT
j_gene: TRBJ2-3
d_gene: .
abundance: .
v_gene: TRBV5-1

CDR3aa: CASGRTSETDTQYF
CDR3nt: TGTGCTAGTGGACGGACTAGCGAGACAGATACGCAGTATTTT
j_gene: TRBJ2-3
d_gene: TRBD2
abundance: many
v_gene: TRBV12-5

CDR3aa: CASSPGTGPTHGYTF
CDR3nt: TGTGCCAGCAGTCCCGGGACAGGGCCAACGCATGGCTACACCTTC
j_gene: TRBJ1-2
d_gene: TRBD1
abundance: .
v_gene: TRBV12-3/TRBV12-4

CDR3aa: CASSQDGGGGARNEQFF
CDR3nt: TGTGCCAGCAGCCAAGATGGCGGCGGGGGGGCTAGAAATGAGCAGTTCTTC
j_gene: TRBJ2-1
d_gene: TRBD2
abundance: many
v_gene: TRBV4-2

CDR3aa: CSVAGTSGRANYEQYF
CDR3nt: TGCAGCGTCGCTGGAACTAGCGGGAGGGCCAATTACGAGCAGTACTTC
j_gene: TRBJ2-7
d_gene: TRBD2
abundance: many
v_gene: TRBV29-1

CDR3aa: CASSARVEGNQPQHF
CDR3nt: TGTGCCAGCAGTGCCAGGGTTGAAGGCAATCAGCCCCAGCATTTT
j_gene: TRBJ1-5
d_gene: .
abundance: few
v_gene: TRBV2

CDR3aa: CASSQGDGQGIEATNEKLFF
CDR3nt: TGCGCCAGCAGCCAGGGCGATGGACAGGGGATTGAGGCAACTAATGAAAAACTGTTTTTT
j_gene: TRBJ1-4
d_gene: TRBD1
abundance: .
v_gene: TRBV4-1

CDR3aa: CASSVWGQGYEQYF
CDR3nt: TGTGCCAGCAGTGTATGGGGACAGGGATACGAGCAGTACTTC
j_gene: TRBJ2-7
d_gene: TRBD1
abundance: .
v_gene: TRBV27

CDR3aa: CASSYSWGNSPLHF
CDR3nt: TGTGCCAGCAGTTACTCATGGGGGAATTCACCCCTCCACTTT
j_gene: TRBJ1-6
d_gene: .
abundance: .
v_gene: TRBV6-5

CDR3aa: CASSLFSGGTQETQYF
CDR3nt: TGTGCCAGCAGCCTATTTAGCGGGGGGACCCAAGAGACCCAGTACTTC
j_gene: TRBJ2-5
d_gene: TRBD2
abundance: .
v_gene: TRBV5-6

CDR3aa: CASSQGWETSSYEQYF
CDR3nt: TGCGCCAGCAGCCAAGGGTGGGAAACGAGCTCCTACGAGCAGTACTTC
j_gene: TRBJ2-7
d_gene: .
abundance: few
v_gene: TRBV4-3

CDR3aa: CASSSLLLSRAGGRDEQYF
CDR3nt: TGTGCCAGCAGTTCCCTGTTACTTAGCAGGGCCGGGGGCCGGGACGAACAGTACTTC
j_gene: TRBJ2-7
d_gene: .
abundance: .
v_gene: TRBV12-3/TRBV12-4

CDR3aa: CASSRGALKEAFF
CDR3nt: TGTGCCAGTAGTAGGGGTGCATTGAAAGAAGCTTTCTTT
j_gene: TRBJ1-1
d_gene: .
abundance: many
v_gene: TRBV19

CDR3aa: CSAWDTNTEAFF
CDR3nt: TGCAGTGCGTGGGACACTAACACTGAAGCTTTCTTT
j_gene: TRBJ1-1
d_gene: .
abundance: .
v_gene: TRBV20-1

CDR3aa: CSLLRPGQETQFF
CDR3nt: TGCAGCCTCCTGAGGCCAGGTCAAGAGACCCAGTTCTTC
j_gene: TRBJ2-1
d_gene: .
abundance: .
v_gene: TRBV29-1

CDR3aa: CASSGADKEQFF
CDR3nt: TGTGCCAGCAGCGGAGCGGACAAGGAGCAGTTCTTC
j_gene: TRBJ2-1
d_gene: .
abundance: .
v_gene: TRBV7-3

CDR3aa: CASSFPAQETQYF
CDR3nt: TGTGCCAGCAGCTTCCCAGCGCAAGAGACCCAGTACTTC
j_gene: TRBJ2-5
d_gene: .
abundance: once
v_gene: TRBV7-2

CDR3aa: CASNKAETQYF
CDR3nt: TGTGCCAGCAACAAAGCGGAGACCCAGTACTTC
j_gene: TRBJ2-5
d_gene: .
abundance: .
v_gene: TRBV7-2

CDR3aa: CSASILGQAFGETQYF
CDR3nt: TGCAGTGCTAGCATCCTAGGACAGGCATTCGGAGAGACCCAGTACTTC
j_gene: TRBJ2-5
d_gene: TRBD1
abundance: few
v_gene: TRBV20-1

CDR3aa: CASSRLPAGVAEQYF
CDR3nt: TGTGCCAGCAGCCGCCTACCCGCAGGGGTTGCCGAGCAGTACTTC
j_gene: TRBJ2-7
d_gene: .
abundance: many
v_gene: TRBV12-3/TRBV12-4

CDR3aa: CSARTSSTDTQYF
CDR3nt: TGCAGTGCTAGGACTAGTAGCACAGATACGCAGTATTTT
j_gene: TRBJ2-3
d_gene: .
abundance: many
v_gene: TRBV20-1

CDR3aa: CASSFGGSGTSAYNEQFF
CDR3nt: TGCGCCAGCAGCTTCGGGGGCAGCGGGACTAGCGCGTACAATGAGCAGTTCTTC
j_gene: TRBJ2-1
d_gene: TRBD2
abundance: many
v_gene: TRBV5-1

CDR3aa: CASSHGQGPYNEQFF
CDR3nt: TGTGCCAGCAGCCACGGACAGGGGCCCTACAATGAGCAGTTCTTC
j_gene: TRBJ2-1
d_gene: TRBD1
abundance: few
v_gene: TRBV4-2

CDR3aa: CASSRGEGNEKLFF
CDR3nt: TGTGCCAGCAGCCGGGGAGAAGGAAATGAAAAACTGTTTTTT
j_gene: TRBJ1-4
d_gene: .
abundance: few
v_gene: TRBV5-6

CDR3aa: CASSLATGPMEEKLFF
CDR3nt: TGTGCCAGCAGTTTAGCCACAGGACCGATGGAGGAAAAACTGTTTTTT
j_gene: TRBJ1-4
d_gene: .
abundance: .
v_gene: TRBV12-3/TRBV12-4

CDR3aa: CASILSGSSYNEQYF
CDR3nt: TGTGCCAGTATTTTGAGCGGGAGCTCCTACAATGAGCAGTACTTC
j_gene: TRBJ2-7
d_gene: TRBD2
abundance: few
v_gene: TRBV6-6

CDR3aa: CSVLGNTEAFF
CDR3nt: TGCAGCGTTTTAGGGAACACTGAAGCTTTCTTT
j_gene: TRBJ1-1
d_gene: .
abundance: few
v_gene: TRBV29-1

CDR3aa: CASRGTGGGYEQYF
CDR3nt: TGTGCCAGCAGGGGGACAGGGGGAGGCTACGAGCAGTACTTC
j_gene: TRBJ2-7
d_gene: TRBD1
abundance: .
v_gene: TRBV25-1

CDR3aa: CASSGFHTDTQYF
CDR3nt: TGTGCCAGCAGTGGGTTCCACACAGATACGCAGTATTTT
j_gene: TRBJ2-3
d_gene: .
abundance: few
v_gene: TRBV27

CDR3aa: CASSLGGGEGYTF
CDR3nt: TGTGCCAGCAGCCTAGGGGGGGGTGAAGGCTACACCTTC
j_gene: TRBJ1-2
d_gene: .
abundance: .
v_gene: TRBV7-2

CDR3aa: CASSDYTQYF
CDR3nt: TGTGCCAGCAGTGATTATACGCAGTATTTT
j_gene: TRBJ2-3
d_gene: .
abundance: many
v_gene: TRBV2

CDR3aa: CAISGRGGNEQYF
CDR3nt: TGTGCCATCTCCGGCCGGGGAGGGAACGAGCAGTACTTC
j_gene: TRBJ2-7
d_gene: TRBD2
abundance: few
v_gene: TRBV6-1

CDR3aa: CAISEQARAYEQYF
CDR3nt: TGTGCCATCAGTGAGCAGGCTAGGGCCTACGAGCAGTACTTC
j_gene: TRBJ2-7
d_gene: .
abundance: .
v_gene: TRBV10-3

CDR3aa: CASSQNRETQYF
CDR3nt: TGTGCCAGCTCTCAGAACCGGGAGACCCAGTACTTC
j_gene: TRBJ2-5
d_gene: .
abundance: many
v_gene: TRBV18

CDR3aa: CASSSGTSGSYNEQFF
CDR3nt: TGTGCCAGCAGCTCAGGAACTAGCGGGAGCTACAATGAGCAGTTCTTC
j_gene: TRBJ2-1
d_gene: TRBD2
abundance: many
v_gene: TRBV7-3

CDR3aa: CASSQIETQYF
CDR3nt: TGTGCCAGCAGCCAAATTGAGACCCAGTACTTC
j_gene: TRBJ2-5
d_gene: .
abundance: .
v_gene: TRBV25-1

CDR3aa: CASSRGGGAYDTDTQYF
CDR3nt: TGTGCCAGCAGCCGGGGGGGCGGGGCTTACGACACAGATACGCAGTATTTT
j_gene: TRBJ2-3
d_gene: .
abundance: .
v_gene: TRBV4-2

CDR3aa: CASRRTLGTDTQYF
CDR3nt: TGCGCCAGCAGACGGACATTAGGAACAGATACGCAGTATTTT
j_gene: TRBJ2-3
d_gene: .
abundance: many
v_gene: TRBV5-1

CDR3aa: CASSLVRGNNSPLHF
CDR3nt: TGTGCCAGCAGCTTAGTCCGCGGGAATAATTCACCCCTCCACTTT
j_gene: TRBJ1-6
d_gene: .
abundance: few
v_gene: TRBV7-9

CDR3aa: CASSPGRATDIQYF
CDR3nt: TGTGCCAGCAGTCCGGGGCGGGCTACTGACATTCAGTACTTC
j_gene: TRBJ2-4
d_gene: .
abundance: .
v_gene: TRBV6-6

CDR3aa: CSASSGADSGNTIYF
CDR3nt: TGCAGTGCTAGTTCAGGGGCCGACTCTGGAAACACCATATATTTT
j_gene: TRBJ1-3
d_gene: .
abundance: .
v_gene: TRBV20-1

CDR3aa: CASSLIRTNSAKNIQYF
CDR3nt: TGTGCCAGCAGCTTAATTAGGACAAACTCAGCCAAAAACATTCAGTACTTC
j_gene: TRBJ2-4
d_gene: .
abundance: .
v_gene: TRBV11-1

CDR3aa: CASSGTSGYYDQYF
CDR3nt: TGTGCCAGCAGTGGGACTAGCGGTTACTACGATCAGTACTTC
j_gene: TRBJ2-5
d_gene: TRBD2
abundance: .
v_gene: TRBV2

CDR3aa: CASSSGTGYFANEKLFF
CDR3nt: TGTGCCAGCTCATCCGGGACAGGGTATTTCGCTAATGAAAAACTGTTTTTT
j_gene: TRBJ1-4
d_gene: TRBD1
abundance: .
v_gene: TRBV18

CDR3aa: CASSQLGLAGGQSQQYF
CDR3nt: TGTGCCAGCAGCCAACTGGGACTAGCGGGAGGCCAGTCTCAGCAGTACTTC
j_gene: TRBJ2-7
d_gene: TRBD2
abundance: .
v_gene: TRBV7-2

CDR3aa: CASSIEFGDRRHAQYF
CDR3nt: TGTGCCAGTAGTATAGAGTTTGGGGATCGACGACACGCTCAGTATTTT
j_gene: TRBJ2-3
d_gene: .
abundance: .
v_gene: TRBV19

CDR3aa: CASSLDLAGLLLAGANVLTF
CDR3nt: TGTGCCAGCAGCTTAGACCTAGCGGGGCTCCTATTAGCTGGGGCCAACGTCCTGACTTTC
j_gene: TRBJ2-6
d_gene: TRBD2
abundance: .
v_gene: TRBV11-2

CDR3aa: CARVTSGGPTRETQYF
CDR3nt: TGTGCCAGGGTGACTAGCGGGGGCCCCACGCGAGAGACCCAGTACTTC
j_gene: TRBJ2-5
d_gene: TRBD2
abundance: .
v_gene: TRBV6-4

CDR3aa: CASSQGPGLRGNTF
CDR3nt: TGTGCCAGCAGCCAAGGGCCGGGGCTTCGGGGGAACACCTTC
j_gene: TRBJ1-2
d_gene: .
abundance: .
v_gene: TRBV3-1

CDR3aa: CASSPGVAGLTDTQYF
CDR3nt: TGTGCCAGCAGCCCTGGGGTAGCGGGATTGACAGATACGCAGTATTTT
j_gene: TRBJ2-3
d_gene: TRBD2
abundance: many
v_gene: TRBV7-2

CDR3aa: CASRWGPYGYTF
CDR3nt: TGTGCCAGCCGCTGGGGGCCCTATGGCTACACCTTC
j_gene: TRBJ1-2
d_gene: .
abundance: .
v_gene: TRBV5-6

CDR3aa: CSVGQEMNTEAFF
CDR3nt: TGCAGCGTGGGACAGGAAATGAACACTGAAGCTTTCTTT
j_gene: TRBJ1-1
d_gene: TRBD1
abundance: .
v_gene: TRBV29-1

CDR3aa: CASSKGGRQGTGDIQYF
CDR3nt: TGTGCCAGCAGCAAAGGGGGTAGACAGGGGACCGGGGACATTCAGTACTTC
j_gene: TRBJ2-4
d_gene: .
abundance: .
v_gene: TRBV21-1

CDR3aa: CASSQDFRSPGLAGGHRSYEQYF
CDR3nt: TGCGCCAGCAGCCAAGATTTCCGCTCGCCGGGACTAGCGGGAGGGCATCGATCCTACGAGCAGTACTTC
j_gene: TRBJ2-7
d_gene: TRBD2
abundance: .
v_gene: TRBV4-1